Presented here are 8 T cell receptor beta chains from one specimen sequenced in a study of blood T cell repertoires in COVID-19. Repertoires were generated with immunoSEQ multiplex PCR, while TCRdb's copy carries only in-frame clones and drops some. This table has 150,000 to 200,000 clones, 86% appearing once. Sequenced: peripheral blood. These receptors were taken from a woman in her 30s with active or convalescent COVID-19.

The V call is TRBV5-1, the J call TRBJ2-5; no reliable D call. V was pared by 0 bases and J by 7 bases, with 10 bases between. This CDR3 comprises 13 residues. Germline V gives CDR1 SGHRS, CDR2 YFSETQ. CDR3 coding DNA: TGCGCCAGCAGCTTGGGTACTTCCGGGACCCAGTACTTC. Its translation is CASSLGTSGTQYF.

The chain employs TRBV6-5 and TRBJ1-2; D is unclear. The CDR3 is made up of 13 amino acids. CDR1 and CDR2 from the germline V gene are MNHEY and SVGAGI. Trimming pared 6 bases from V and 4 bases from J, leaving 12 bases between. In nucleotides, the CDR3 is TGTGCCAGCAGCCAAGAGATCTTCTATGGCTACACCTTC. Amino acids: CASSQEIFYGYTF.

The genes are TRBV6-5 and TRBJ1-1; TRBD1 agrees at 7 bases. Germline CDR1 and CDR2: MNHEY and SVGAGI. With 7 bases clipped from V and 4 bases from J, the junction kept 9 bases outside the gene matches. CDR3 length: 14 amino acids. The CDR3 DNA reads TGTGCCAGCACCCGACAGGGATACCTCACTGAAGCTTTCTTT. This gives the protein CASTRQGYLTEAFF.

This rearrangement joins TRBV10-3 to TRBJ1-1; 9 nucleotides line up with TRBD1. The CDR3 spans 15 residues. V shed 6 bases, J shed 4 bases, and the junction held 9 bases outside the gene matches. Germline CDR1 is ENHRY and CDR2 is SYGVKD. The CDR3 spells CAISETGGAGTEAFF. The CDR3 DNA is TGTGCCATCAGCGAAACAGGGGGCGCGGGCACTGAAGCTTTCTTT.

This chain links TRBV5-4 with TRBJ1-3; 7 bases fit TRBD1. This CDR3 has 17 amino acids. CDR1 SGHNT and CDR2 YYREEE come from the germline V gene (reference sequence). The J segment lost 0 bases and the V segment lost 4 bases, leaving 10 bases of the junction unmatched. DNA of the CDR3: TGTGCCAGCAGCCCATCAGTATACAGGGGCTCTGGAAACACCATATATTTT. Its protein product is CASSPSVYRGSGNTIYF.

The chain has TRBV5-6 and TRBJ1-6; 9 bases are shared with TRBD1. In germline, CDR1 is SGHDT, CDR2 YYEEEE. Germline trimming cut 5 bases from V and 0 bases from J; bases unmatched to any gene: 6. There are 17 residues in the CDR3. In nucleotides, the CDR3 is TGTGCCAGCAGTTCCGGGACAGGGTACTCCTATAATTCACCCCTCCACTTT. It codes for CASSSGTGYSYNSPLHF. The entire variable domain, with the rest obtained from reference TRBV5-6 and TRBJ1-6, is as follows: DAGVTQSPTHLIKTRGQQVTLRCSPKSGHDTVSWYQQALGQGPQFIFQYYEEEERQRGNFPDRFSGHQFPNYSSELNVNALLLGDSALYLCASSSGTGYSYNSPLHFGNGTRLTVT.

The chain is built from TRBV7-2 and TRBJ1-3, with unresolved D. The CDR3 is 13 amino acids. Deletions cut 4 bases from V and 0 bases from J, with 4 bases between. The germline V gene encodes CDR1 SGHTA and CDR2 FQGNSA. CDR3 DNA: TGTGCCAGCAGCTCCGGCTCTGGAAACACCATATATTTT. The encoded protein is CASSSGSGNTIYF.

This clone appeared a few times. The gene calls are TRBV5-4 and TRBJ1-2; 7 positions match TRBD1. Looked up from germline, CDR1 is SGHNT and CDR2 is YYREEE (reference sequence). The CDR3 spans 13 residues. V was clipped by 4 bases and J by 7 bases; unmatched bases: 7. In DNA form, the CDR3 reads TGTGCCAGCAGCCTCGACAGGGTAGGTGGCTACACCTTC. Protein: CASSLDRVGGYTF.